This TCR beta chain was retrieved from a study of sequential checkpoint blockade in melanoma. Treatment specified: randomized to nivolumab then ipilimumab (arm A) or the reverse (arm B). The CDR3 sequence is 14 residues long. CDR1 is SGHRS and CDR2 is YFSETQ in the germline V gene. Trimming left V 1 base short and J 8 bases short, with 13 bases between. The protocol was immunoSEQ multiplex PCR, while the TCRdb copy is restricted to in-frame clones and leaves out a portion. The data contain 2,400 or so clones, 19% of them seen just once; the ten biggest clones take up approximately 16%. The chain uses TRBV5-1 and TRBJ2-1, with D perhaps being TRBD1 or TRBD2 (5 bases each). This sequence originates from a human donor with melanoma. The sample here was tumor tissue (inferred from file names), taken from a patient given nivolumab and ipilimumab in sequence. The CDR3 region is CASSLNAGTDEQFF. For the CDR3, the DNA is TGCGCCAGCAGCTTGAATGCAGGGACGGATGAGCAGTTCTTC.